Listed below are T cell receptor beta chains from one sample, sequenced in a study of blood T cell repertoires in COVID-19. Generated by immunoSEQ multiplex PCR, the TCRdb table keeps only in-frame clones and is missing some. The sample holds over 250,000 clones, 70% to 90% seen once. Sequencing was carried out using peripheral blood. The receptors come from a woman in her forties or fifties with acute or convalescent COVID-19. Each CDR3 is given without its conserved first and last residue. Each record gives: J gene, V gene, CDR3 protein.

>TRBJ2-1|TRBV5-1
ASSLVSGLSNEQF
>TRBJ2-3|TRBV20-1
SASVTSVSTDTQY
>TRBJ2-5|TRBV14
ASSQVALGQETQY
>TRBJ1-4|TRBV19
ASRSISTNEKLF
>TRBJ1-3|TRBV11-2
ASSQQVSGNTIY
>TRBJ1-2|TRBV3-1/TRBV3-2
ASSQGQNGYT
>TRBJ1-5|TRBV19
ASSILQAISNQPQH
>TRBJ2-7|TRBV10-3
AISANGGQGREQY
>TRBJ1-4|TRBV28
ASGGSALF
>TRBJ2-2|TRBV14
ASRRSGTGPSVVTGELF
>TRBJ2-5|TRBV5-1
ASSQGLAVVQETQY
>TRBJ2-2|TRBV7-6
ASSLRTSGRAHGELF
>TRBJ2-4|TRBV10-2
ASSQDRQNIQY
>TRBJ1-4|TRBV10-3
AISRGGSSNEKLF
>TRBJ2-2|TRBV7-2
ASSWGLARIGELF
>TRBJ1-1|TRBV28
ASRYDRGEAF
>TRBJ1-2|TRBV10-2
ASSESTVSYGYT
>TRBJ2-2|TRBV6-4
ASSAQGAANTGELF
>TRBJ1-4|TRBV10-3
AISGGGNEKLF
>TRBJ2-1|TRBV9
ASSVVAGGYNEQF
>TRBJ1-1|TRBV5-1
ASSPIFGTGGNTEAF
>TRBJ2-2|TRBV9
ASSVDRPNTGELF
>TRBJ1-2|TRBV19
ASQNGQTYGYT
>TRBJ2-6|TRBV6-6
ASGNSQPLAGGRLT
>TRBJ1-2|TRBV4-2
ASSQDTGGGYGYT
>TRBJ2-7|TRBV19
ASSMTGQSYEQY
>TRBJ1-1|TRBV4-1
ASSRPDKEDTEAF
>TRBJ2-1|TRBV10-3
AIRPRLGNEQF
>TRBJ1-4|TRBV6-5
ASSWGTGVEKLF
>TRBJ2-5|TRBV5-1
ASSLAGTGGVETQY
>TRBJ2-1|TRBV19
ASSTSGHYNEQF
>TRBJ1-5|TRBV29-1
SASGGTLNQPQH
>TRBJ2-7|TRBV27
ASSFSGTAIGQY
>TRBJ1-1|TRBV5-1
ASSFQGPDTEAF
>TRBJ1-2|TRBV1
TSSRNMRDGYT
>TRBJ1-3|TRBV27
ASSKQGAGNTIY
>TRBJ2-1|TRBV29-1
SVEASPGYNEQF
>TRBJ2-5|TRBV28
ASSLAGPETSSIHLY
>TRBJ1-1|TRBV18
ASSQGASTEAF
>TRBJ1-4|TRBV7-9
ASSPTEPTNEKLF
>TRBJ1-6|TRBV7-3
ASSLSMSSPLH
>TRBJ2-7|TRBV2
ASRGGAIDEQY
>TRBJ2-7|TRBV10-2
ASSTAYEQY
>TRBJ2-1|TRBV28
EIRGRGNEQF
>TRBJ2-7|TRBV5-1
ASSRGTGVSYEQY
>TRBJ1-1|TRBV4-1
ASSQDPGMNTEAF
>TRBJ2-1|TRBV7-2
ASSPGTSVNEQF
>TRBJ2-5|TRBV5-1
ASSRQQETQY